This T cell receptor beta chain was profiled in a study of monozygotic twins with inflammatory bowel disease. Notes on the study in general: Especially with disease activity, IBD patients shared fewer clonotypes with others than healthy twins did.

The CDR3 length is 14 residues. Germline assignment: CDR1 SGHTA and CDR2 FQGNSA. TCRdb reprocessed the 5' RACE reads, with one entry per CDR3 protein and no DNA. The sample data list approximately 120,000 distinct CDR3 sequences. Each donor had 2.5 ml of blood drawn. To note about this clonotype: What it binds is unknown.

The TCR originated in a human donor with ulcerative colitis or Crohn's disease, or a healthy co-twin of an affected twin (not recorded which). The gene calls are TRBV7-2 and TRBJ1-5. The sequenced sample was blood. The CDR3 loop is CASSLRGPLMPQHF.